Sequencing of this T cell receptor (beta chain) was carried out in a study of OX40 agonist ivuxolimab in advanced cancers. Assay: immunoSEQ multiplex PCR; the TCRdb copy retains only in-frame clones and omits some. The profile shows fewer than 200,000 clones, 85% to 95% of them singletons. A note on this clone: Its antigen is unidentified.

Germline CDR1 SGHRS, CDR2 YFSETQ. The trim removed 4 bases at V and 6 bases at J, leaving 9 bases unmatched. This CDR3 is 15 amino acids long. Study-wide points: CD4+ and CD8+ blood T cells expanded clonally by week 6 at 0.1 to 3.0 mg/kg.

The material sequenced was CD4+ or CD8+ T cells sorted from blood, taken in a trial of the OX40 agonist ivuxolimab. This receptor was identified in an adult with an advanced solid tumor such as melanoma, head and neck, liver or kidney cancer. The chain is built from TRBV5-1 and TRBJ1-2, with 10 bases lining up with TRBD1. The CDR3 DNA is TGCGCCAGCAGCCCGGCGACCGGACAGGGGGATGGCTACACCTTC. It encodes CASSPATGQGDGYTF.